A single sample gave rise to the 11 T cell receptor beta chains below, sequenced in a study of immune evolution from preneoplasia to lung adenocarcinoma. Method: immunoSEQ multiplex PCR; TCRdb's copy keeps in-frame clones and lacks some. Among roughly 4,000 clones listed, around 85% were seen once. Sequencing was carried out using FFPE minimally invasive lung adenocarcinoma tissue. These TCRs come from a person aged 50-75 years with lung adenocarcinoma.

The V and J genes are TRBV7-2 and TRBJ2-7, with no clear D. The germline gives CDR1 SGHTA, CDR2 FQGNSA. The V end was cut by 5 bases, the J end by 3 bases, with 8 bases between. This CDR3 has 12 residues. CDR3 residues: CASSEVSYEQYF. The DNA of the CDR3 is TGTGCCAGCAGCGAGGTCAGCTACGAGCAGTACTTC.

The CDR3 region has the DNA TGTGCCAGCAGCTTACTAGCGGGAGGGCGGGAGACCCAGTACTTC. Its protein product is CASSLLAGGRETQYF. This chain uses TRBV5-6 with TRBJ2-5; TRBD2 aligns across 13 bases. J was trimmed by 5 bases and V by 2 bases; bases with no gene match: 3. CDR1 and CDR2 from the germline V gene are SGHDT and YYEEEE. The CDR3 is made up of 15 amino acids.

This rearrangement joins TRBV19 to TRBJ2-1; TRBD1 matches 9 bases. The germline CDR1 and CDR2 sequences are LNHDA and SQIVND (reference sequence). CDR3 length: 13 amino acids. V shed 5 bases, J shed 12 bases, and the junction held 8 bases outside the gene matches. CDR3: CASSPDRGWGQFF. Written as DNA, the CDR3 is TGTGCCAGTAGTCCGGACAGGGGCTGGGGGCAGTTCTTC.

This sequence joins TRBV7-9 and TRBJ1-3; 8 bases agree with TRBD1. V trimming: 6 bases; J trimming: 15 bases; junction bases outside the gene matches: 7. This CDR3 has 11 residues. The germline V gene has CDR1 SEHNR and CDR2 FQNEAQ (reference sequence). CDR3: CASSTGQGRYF. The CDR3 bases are TGTGCCAGCAGTACCGGACAGGGAAGATATTTT.

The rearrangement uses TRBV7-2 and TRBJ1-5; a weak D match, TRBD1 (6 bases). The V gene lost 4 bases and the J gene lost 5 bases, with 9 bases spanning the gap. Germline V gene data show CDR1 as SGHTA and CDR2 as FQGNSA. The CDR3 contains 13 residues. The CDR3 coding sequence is TGTGCCAGCAGCTACAGGGTTTATCAGCCCCAGCATTTT. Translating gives CASSYRVYQPQHF.

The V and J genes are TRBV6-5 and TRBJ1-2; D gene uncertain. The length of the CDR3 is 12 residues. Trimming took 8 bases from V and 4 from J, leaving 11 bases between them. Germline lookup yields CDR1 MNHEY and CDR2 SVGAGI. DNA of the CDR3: TGTGCCAGCGGGCGCTCCACCTATGGCTACACCTTC. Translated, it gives CASGRSTYGYTF.

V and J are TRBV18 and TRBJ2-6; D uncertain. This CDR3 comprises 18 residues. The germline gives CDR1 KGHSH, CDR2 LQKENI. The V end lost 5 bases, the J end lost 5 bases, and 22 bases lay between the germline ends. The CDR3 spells CASSGPWDLQSRANVLTF. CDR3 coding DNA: TGTGCCAGCTCAGGACCTTGGGATTTACAAAGTCGGGCCAACGTCCTGACTTTC.

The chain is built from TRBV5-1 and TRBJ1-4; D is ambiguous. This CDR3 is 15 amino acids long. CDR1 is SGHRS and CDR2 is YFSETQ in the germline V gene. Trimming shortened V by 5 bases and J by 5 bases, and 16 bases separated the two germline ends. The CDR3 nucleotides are TGCGCCAGCAGTTCCGAGGGCCGCTCGAATGAAAAACTGTTTTTT. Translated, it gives CASSSEGRSNEKLFF.

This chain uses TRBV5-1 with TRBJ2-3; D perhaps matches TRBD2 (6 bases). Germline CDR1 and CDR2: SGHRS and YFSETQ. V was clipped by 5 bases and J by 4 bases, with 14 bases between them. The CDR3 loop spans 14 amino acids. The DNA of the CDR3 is TGCGCCAGCAGGGTGGAGGGAAGTGCAGATACGCAGTATTTT. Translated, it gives CASRVEGSADTQYF.

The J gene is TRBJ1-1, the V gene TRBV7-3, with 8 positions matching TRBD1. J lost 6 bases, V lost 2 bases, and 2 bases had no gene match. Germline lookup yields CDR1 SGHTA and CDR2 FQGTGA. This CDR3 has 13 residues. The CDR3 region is CASSLQGAAEAFF. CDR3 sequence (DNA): TGTGCCAGCAGCTTACAGGGGGCGGCTGAAGCTTTCTTT.

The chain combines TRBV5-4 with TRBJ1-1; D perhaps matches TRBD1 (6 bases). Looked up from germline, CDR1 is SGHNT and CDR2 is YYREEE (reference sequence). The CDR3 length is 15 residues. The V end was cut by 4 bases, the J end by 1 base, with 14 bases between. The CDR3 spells CASSPVRGPNTEAFF. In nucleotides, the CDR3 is TGTGCCAGCAGCCCTGTTCGGGGGCCGAACACTGAAGCTTTCTTT.